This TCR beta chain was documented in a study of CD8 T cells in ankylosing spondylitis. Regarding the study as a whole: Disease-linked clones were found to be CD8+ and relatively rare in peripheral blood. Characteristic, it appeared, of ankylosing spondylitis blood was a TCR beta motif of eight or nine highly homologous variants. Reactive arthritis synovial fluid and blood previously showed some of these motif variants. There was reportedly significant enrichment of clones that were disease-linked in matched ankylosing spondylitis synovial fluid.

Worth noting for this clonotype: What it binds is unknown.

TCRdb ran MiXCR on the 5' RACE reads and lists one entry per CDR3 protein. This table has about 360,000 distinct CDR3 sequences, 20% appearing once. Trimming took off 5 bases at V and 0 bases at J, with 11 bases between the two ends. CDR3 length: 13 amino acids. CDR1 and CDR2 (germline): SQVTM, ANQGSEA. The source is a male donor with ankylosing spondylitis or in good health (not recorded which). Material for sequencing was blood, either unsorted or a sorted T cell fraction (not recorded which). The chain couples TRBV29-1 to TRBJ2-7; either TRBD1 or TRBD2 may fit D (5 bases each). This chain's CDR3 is CSVRDRTSYEQYF. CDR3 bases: TGCAGCGTTCGGGACCGTACCTCCTACGAGCAGTACTTC.